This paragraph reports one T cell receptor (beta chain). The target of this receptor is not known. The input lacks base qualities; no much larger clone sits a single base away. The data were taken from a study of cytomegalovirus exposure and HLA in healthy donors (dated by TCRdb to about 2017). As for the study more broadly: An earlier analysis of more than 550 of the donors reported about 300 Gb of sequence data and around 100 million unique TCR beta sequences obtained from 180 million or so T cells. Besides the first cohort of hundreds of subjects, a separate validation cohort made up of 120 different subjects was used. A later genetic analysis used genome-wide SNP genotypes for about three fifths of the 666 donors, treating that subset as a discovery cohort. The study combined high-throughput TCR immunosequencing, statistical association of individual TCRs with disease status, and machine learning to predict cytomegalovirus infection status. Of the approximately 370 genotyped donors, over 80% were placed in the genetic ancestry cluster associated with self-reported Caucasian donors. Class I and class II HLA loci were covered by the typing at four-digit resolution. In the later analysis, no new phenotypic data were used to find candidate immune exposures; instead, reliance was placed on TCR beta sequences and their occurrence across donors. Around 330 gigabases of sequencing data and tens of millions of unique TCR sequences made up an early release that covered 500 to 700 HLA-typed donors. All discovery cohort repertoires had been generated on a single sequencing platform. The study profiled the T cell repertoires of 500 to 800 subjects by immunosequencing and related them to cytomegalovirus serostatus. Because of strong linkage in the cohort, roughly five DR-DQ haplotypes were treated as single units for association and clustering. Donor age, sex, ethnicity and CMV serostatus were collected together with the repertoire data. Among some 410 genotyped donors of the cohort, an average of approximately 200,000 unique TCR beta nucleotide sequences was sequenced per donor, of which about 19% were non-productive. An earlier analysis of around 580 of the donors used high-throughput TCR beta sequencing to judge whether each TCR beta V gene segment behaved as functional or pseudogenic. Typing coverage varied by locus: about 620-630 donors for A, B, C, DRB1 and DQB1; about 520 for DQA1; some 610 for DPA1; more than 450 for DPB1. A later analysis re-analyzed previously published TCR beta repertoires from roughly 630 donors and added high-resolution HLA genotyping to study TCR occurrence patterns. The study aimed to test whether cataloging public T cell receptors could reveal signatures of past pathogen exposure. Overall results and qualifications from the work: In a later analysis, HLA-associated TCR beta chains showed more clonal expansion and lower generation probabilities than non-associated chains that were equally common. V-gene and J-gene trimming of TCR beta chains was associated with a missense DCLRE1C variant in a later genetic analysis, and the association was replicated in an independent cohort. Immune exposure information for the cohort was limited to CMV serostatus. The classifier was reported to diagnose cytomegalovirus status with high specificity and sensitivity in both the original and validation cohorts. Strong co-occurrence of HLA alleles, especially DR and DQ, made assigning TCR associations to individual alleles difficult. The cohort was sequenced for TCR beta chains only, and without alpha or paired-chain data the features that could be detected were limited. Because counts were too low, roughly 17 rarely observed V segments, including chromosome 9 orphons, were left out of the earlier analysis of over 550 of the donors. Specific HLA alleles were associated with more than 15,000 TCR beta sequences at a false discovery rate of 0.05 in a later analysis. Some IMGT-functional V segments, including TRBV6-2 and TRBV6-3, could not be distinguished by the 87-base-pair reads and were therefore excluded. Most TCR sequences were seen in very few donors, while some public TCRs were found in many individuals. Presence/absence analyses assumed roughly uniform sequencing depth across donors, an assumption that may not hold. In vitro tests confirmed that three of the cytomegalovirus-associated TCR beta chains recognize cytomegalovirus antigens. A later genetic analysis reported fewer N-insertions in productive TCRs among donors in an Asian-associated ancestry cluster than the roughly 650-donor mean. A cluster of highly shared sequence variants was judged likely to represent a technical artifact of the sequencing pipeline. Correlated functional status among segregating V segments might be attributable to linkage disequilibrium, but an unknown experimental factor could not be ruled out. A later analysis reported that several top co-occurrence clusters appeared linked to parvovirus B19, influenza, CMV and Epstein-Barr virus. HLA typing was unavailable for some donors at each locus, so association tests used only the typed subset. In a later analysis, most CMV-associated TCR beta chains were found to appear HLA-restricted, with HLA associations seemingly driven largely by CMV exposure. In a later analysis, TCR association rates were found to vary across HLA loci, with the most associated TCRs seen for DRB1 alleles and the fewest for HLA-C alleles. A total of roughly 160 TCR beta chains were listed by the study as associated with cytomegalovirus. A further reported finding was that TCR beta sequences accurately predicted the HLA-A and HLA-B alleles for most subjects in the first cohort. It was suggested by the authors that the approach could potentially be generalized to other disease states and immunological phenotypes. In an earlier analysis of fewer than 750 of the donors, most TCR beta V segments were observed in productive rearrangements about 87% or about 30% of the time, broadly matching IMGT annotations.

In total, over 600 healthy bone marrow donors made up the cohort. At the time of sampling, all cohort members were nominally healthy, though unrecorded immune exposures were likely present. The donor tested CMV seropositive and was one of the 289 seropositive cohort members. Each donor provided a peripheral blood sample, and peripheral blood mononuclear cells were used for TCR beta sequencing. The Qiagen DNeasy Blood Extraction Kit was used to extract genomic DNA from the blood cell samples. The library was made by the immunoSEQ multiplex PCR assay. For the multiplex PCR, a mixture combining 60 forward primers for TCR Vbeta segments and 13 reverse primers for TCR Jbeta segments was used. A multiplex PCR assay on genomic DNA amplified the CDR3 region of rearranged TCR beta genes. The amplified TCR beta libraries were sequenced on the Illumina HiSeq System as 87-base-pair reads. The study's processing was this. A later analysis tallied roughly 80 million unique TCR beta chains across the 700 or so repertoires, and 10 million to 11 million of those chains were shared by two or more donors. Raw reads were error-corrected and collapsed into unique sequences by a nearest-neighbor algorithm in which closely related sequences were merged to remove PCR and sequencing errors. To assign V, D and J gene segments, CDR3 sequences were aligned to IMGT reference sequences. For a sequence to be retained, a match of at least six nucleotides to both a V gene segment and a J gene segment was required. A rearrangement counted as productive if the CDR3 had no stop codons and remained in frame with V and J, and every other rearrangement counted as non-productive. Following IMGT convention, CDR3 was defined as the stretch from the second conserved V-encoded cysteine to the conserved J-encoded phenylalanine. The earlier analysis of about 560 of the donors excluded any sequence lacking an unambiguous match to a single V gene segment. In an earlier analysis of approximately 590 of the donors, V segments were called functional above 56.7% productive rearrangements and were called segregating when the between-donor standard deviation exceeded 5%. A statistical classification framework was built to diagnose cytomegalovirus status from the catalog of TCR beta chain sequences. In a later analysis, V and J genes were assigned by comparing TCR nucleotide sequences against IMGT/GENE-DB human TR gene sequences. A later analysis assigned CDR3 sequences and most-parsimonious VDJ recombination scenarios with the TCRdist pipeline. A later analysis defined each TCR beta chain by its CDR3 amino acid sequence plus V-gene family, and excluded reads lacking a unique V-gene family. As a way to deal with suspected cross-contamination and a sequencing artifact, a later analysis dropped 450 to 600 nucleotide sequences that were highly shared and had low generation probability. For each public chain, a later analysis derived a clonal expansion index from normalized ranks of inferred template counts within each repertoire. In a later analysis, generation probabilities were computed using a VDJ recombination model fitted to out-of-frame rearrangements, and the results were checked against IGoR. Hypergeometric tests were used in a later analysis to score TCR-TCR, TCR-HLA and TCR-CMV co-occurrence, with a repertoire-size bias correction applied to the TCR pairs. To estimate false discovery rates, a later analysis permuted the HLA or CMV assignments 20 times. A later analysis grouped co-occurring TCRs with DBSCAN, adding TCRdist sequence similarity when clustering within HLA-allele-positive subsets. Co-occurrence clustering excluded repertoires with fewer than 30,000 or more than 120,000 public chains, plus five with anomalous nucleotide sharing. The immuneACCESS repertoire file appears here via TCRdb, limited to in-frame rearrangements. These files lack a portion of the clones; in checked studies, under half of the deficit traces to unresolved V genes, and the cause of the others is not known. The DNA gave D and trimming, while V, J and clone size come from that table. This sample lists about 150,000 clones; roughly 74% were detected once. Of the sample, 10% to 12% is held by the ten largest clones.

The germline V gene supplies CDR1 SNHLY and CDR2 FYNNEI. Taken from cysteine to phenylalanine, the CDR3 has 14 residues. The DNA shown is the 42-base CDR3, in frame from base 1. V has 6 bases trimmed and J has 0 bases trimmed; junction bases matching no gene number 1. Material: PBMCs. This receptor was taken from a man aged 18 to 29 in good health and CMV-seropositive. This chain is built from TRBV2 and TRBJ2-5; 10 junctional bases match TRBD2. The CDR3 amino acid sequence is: CASRLAGNQETQYF. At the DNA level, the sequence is TGTGCCAGCAGACTAGCGGGGAACCAAGAGACCCAGTACTTC. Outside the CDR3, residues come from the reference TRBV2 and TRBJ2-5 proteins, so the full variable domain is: EPEVTQTPSHQVTQMGQEVILRCVPISNHLYFYWYRQILGQKVEFLVSFYNNEISEKSEIFDDQFSVERPDGSNFTLKIRSTKLEDSAMYFCASRLAGNQETQYFGPGTRLLVL.